This T cell receptor beta chain was found in a study of cytomegalovirus exposure and HLA in healthy donors. Study observations and caveats: Looking again later, the authors saw that most CMV-associated TCR beta chains seemed HLA-restricted. 87-base-pair reads could not separate some V segments, including TRBV6-2 and TRBV6-3. In an earlier analysis, productive rearrangement rates for most beta V segments clustered near 90% or 30%.

The PCR contained 60 Vbeta and 13 Jbeta primers. The protocol was immunoSEQ multiplex PCR, while the TCRdb copy is restricted to in-frame clones and leaves out a portion. The profile shows over 250,000 clones, around 86% of them singletons. In nominal health when sampled, donors likely had unrecorded immune exposures nonetheless. Looked up from germline, CDR1 is MNHEY and CDR2 is SMNVEV (reference sequence). The CDR3 runs to 14 residues. V lost 1 base to trimming and J lost 2 bases, with 5 bases between them. Turning to this clone: Its target is unknown.

The TCR originated in a middle-aged man in good health and CMV-seropositive. The genes are TRBV27 and TRBJ2-2; D remains unclear. Sample: PBMCs. CDR3 sequence reads: CASSLLRNTGELFF. CDR3 nucleotides: TGTGCCAGCAGTTTATTGAGAAACACCGGGGAGCTGTTTTTT.